Sequencing of this TCR beta chain was carried out in a study of technical replicates of blood from several donors. The assay was immunoSEQ multiplex PCR, and TCRdb's table has in-frame clones only and misses some. The table records some 80,000 clones, about 91% of them present only once. V was trimmed by 4 bases and J by 4 bases, leaving 16 bases between them. Germline V gene sequence: CDR1 SEHNR, CDR2 FQNEAQ (reference sequence). The CDR3 has 15 amino acids. The chain recombines TRBV7-9 with TRBJ2-5, with a tentative D call TRBD2 (6 bases). The specimen was T cells isolated from PBMCs. This clonotype was obtained from a human donor in good health. The CDR3 DNA sequence: TGTGCCAGCAGCTCGGGGAGGATAGTTAGAGAGACCCAGTACTTC. This translates into CASSSGRIVRETQYF. Full variable domain (rest looked up from reference TRBV7-9 and TRBJ2-5): DTGVSQNPRHKITKRGQNVTFRCDPISEHNRLYWYRQTLGQGPEFLTYFQNEAQLEKSRLLSDRFSAERPKGSFSTLEIQRTEQGDSAMYLCASSSGRIVRETQYFGPGTRLLVL.